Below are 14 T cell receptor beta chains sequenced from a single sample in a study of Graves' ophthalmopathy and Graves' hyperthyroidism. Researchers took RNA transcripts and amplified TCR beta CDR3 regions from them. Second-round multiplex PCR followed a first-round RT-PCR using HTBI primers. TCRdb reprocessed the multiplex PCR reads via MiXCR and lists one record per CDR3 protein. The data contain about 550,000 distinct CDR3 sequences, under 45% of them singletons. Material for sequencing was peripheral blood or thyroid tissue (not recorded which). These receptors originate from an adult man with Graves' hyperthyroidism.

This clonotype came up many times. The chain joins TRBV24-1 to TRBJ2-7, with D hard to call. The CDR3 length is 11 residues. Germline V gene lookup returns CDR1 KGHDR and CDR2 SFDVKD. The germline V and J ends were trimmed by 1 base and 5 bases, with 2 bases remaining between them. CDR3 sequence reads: CATSDFDEQYF. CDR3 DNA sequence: TGTGCCACCAGTGATTTTGACGAGCAGTACTTC.

The CDR3 DNA follows: TGTGCCAGCAGCGTTCAGGGGAAGACCTACGAGCAGTACTTC. It translates to CASSVQGKTYEQYF. The chain employs TRBV7-2 and TRBJ2-7; TRBD1 might be the D (6 bases). V lost 5 bases and J lost 2, with 13 bases in between. Germline loops: CDR1 SGHTA, CDR2 FQGNSA. The CDR3 covers 14 residues.

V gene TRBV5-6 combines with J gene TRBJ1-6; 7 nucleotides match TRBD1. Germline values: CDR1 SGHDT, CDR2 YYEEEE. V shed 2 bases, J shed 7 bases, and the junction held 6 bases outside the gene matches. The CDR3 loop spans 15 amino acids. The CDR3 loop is CASSFFGTENSPLHF. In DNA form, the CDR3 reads TGTGCCAGCAGCTTTTTCGGGACAGAAAATTCACCCCTCCACTTT.

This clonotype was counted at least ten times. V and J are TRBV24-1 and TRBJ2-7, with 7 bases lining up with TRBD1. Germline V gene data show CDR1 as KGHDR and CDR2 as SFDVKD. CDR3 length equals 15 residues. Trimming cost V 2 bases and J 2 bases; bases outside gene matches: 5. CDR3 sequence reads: CATSDSGQNPYEQYF. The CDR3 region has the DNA TGTGCCACCAGTGATTCGGGACAGAACCCCTACGAGCAGTACTTC.

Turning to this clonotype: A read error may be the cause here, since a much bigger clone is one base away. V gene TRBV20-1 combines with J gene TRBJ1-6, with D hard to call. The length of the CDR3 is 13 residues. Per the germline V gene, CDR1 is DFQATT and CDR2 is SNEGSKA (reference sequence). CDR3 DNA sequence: TGCAGTGTGGGGAGCTCCTATAGTTCACCCCTCCACTTT. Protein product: CSVGSSYSSPLHF.

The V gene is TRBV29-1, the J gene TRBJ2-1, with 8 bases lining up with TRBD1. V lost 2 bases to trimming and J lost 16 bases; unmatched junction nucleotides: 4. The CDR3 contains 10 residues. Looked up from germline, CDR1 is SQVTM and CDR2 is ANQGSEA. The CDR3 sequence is CSVEQQGGFF. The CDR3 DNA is TGCAGCGTTGAACAACAGGGGGGTTTCTTC.

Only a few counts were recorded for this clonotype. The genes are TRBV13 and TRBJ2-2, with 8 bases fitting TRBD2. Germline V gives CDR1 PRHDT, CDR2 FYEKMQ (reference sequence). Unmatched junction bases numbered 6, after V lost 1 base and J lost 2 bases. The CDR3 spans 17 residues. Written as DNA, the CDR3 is TGTGCCAGCAGCTTAGAAGTCACTAGCGGAAACACCGGGGAGCTGTTTTTT. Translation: CASSLEVTSGNTGELFF. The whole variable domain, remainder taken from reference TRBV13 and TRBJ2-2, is AAGVIQSPRHLIKEKRETATLKCYPIPRHDTVYWYQQGPGQDPQFLISFYEKMQSDKGSIPDRFSAQQFSDYHSELNMSSLELGDSALYFCASSLEVTSGNTGELFFGEGSRLTVL.

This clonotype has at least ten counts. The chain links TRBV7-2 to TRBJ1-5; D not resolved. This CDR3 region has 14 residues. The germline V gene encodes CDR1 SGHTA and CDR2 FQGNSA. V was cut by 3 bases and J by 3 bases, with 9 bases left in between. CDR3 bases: TGTGCCAGCAGCTTCGCAGGCGACAATCAGCCCCAGCATTTT. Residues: CASSFAGDNQPQHF.

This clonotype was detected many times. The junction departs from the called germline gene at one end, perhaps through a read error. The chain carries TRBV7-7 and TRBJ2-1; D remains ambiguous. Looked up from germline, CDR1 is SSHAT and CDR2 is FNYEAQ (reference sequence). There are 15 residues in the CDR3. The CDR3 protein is CASSLYGNSYNEQFF. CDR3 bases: TGTGCTAGCAGCTTATACGGAAACTCCTACAATGAGCAGTTCTTC.

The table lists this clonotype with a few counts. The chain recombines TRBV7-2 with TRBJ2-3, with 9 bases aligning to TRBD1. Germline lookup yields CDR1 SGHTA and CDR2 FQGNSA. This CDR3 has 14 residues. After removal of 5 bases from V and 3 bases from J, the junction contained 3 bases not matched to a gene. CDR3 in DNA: TGTGCCAGCAGCAGGGGACAGGGAACAGATACGCAGTATTTT. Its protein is CASSRGQGTDTQYF.

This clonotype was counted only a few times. The CDR3 loop is CAWSRQNTEAFF. CDR3 nucleotide sequence: TGTGCCTGGAGTAGGCAGAACACTGAAGCTTTCTTT. This chain links TRBV30 with TRBJ1-1; D unresolved. This CDR3 comprises 12 residues. CDR1 is GTSNPN and CDR2 is SVGIG in the germline V gene (reference sequence). Trimming took 2 bases from V and 1 from J, leaving 5 bases between them.

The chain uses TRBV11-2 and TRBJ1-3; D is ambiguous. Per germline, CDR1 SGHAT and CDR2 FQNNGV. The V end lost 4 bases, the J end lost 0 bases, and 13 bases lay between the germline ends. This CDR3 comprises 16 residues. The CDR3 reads CASSYRTSVSGNTIYF. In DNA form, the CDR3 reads TGTGCCAGCAGCTATAGGACGTCGGTCTCTGGAAACACCATATATTTT.

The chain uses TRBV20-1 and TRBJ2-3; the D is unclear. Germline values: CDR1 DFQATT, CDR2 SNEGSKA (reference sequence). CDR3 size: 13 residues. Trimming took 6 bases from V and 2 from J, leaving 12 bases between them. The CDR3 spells CSAIGPTTDTQYF. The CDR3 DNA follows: TGCAGTGCGATTGGACCCACCACAGATACGCAGTATTTT.

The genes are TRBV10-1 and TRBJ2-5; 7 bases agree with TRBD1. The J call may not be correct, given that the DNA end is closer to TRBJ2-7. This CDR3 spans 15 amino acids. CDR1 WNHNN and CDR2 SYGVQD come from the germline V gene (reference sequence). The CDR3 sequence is CASSGGDRAVYEQYF. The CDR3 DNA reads TGCGCCAGCAGTGGGGGAGACAGGGCGGTATACGAGCAGTACTTC.